What follows are 30 T cell receptor beta chains derived from one specimen sequenced in a study of blood T cell repertoires in COVID-19. Some clones are missing from TCRdb's copy, which holds only in-frame ones; the method was immunoSEQ multiplex PCR. The sample lists a few hundred thousand clones; about 80% were seen once. Sequences were obtained from peripheral blood. The receptors shown here come from a human donor with acute or convalescent COVID-19. The donor label of this sample is uncertain.

This clone has just a few counts. V is TRBV9 and J is TRBJ1-1; TRBD1 might be the D (6 bases). The CDR3 consists of 13 residues. Per the germline V gene, CDR1 is SGDLS and CDR2 is YYNGEE. Trimming removed 6 bases at V and 0 bases at J, with 9 bases between. CDR3 amino acids: CASTQGMNTEAFF. The CDR3 DNA is TGTGCCAGCACTCAGGGGATGAACACTGAAGCTTTCTTT.

This chain joins TRBV18 and TRBJ2-3; 11 bases align to TRBD2. The CDR3 contains 17 residues. Germline values: CDR1 KGHSH, CDR2 LQKENI. Trimming cost V 0 bases and J 3 bases; bases outside gene matches: 5. For the CDR3, the DNA is TGTGCCAGCTCACCACCGGCGGTAGCGGGGGGGACAGATACGCAGTATTTT. Translation gives CASSPPAVAGGTDTQYF.

There are a few counts of this clone. The chain has TRBV2 and TRBJ2-1, with 10 bases aligning to TRBD2. The junction had 11 bases not matched to a gene; V was cut back by 8 bases and J by 7 bases. This CDR3 has 15 residues. Germline V gives CDR1 SNHLY, CDR2 FYNNEI. The CDR3 reads CASGSPSGRRNEQFF. CDR3 DNA sequence: TGTGCCAGCGGTTCACCTAGCGGGAGAAGGAATGAGCAGTTCTTC.

Details on this clone: Other DNA sequences in the sample encode the same CDR3. This sequence joins TRBV12-3 or TRBV12-4 and TRBJ1-2, with 8 bases identical to TRBD1. Germline trimming cut 6 bases from V and 4 bases from J; bases unmatched to any gene: 4. The CDR3 has 13 residues. CDR3 DNA sequence: TGTGCCAGCAGCCCCGGACAGGGCTATGGCTACACCTTC. Translation: CASSPGQGYGYTF.

The chain combines TRBV29-1 with TRBJ2-2, with TRBD1 matching over 7 bases. The CDR3 is 13 amino acids. Per the germline V gene, CDR1 is SQVTM and CDR2 is ANQGSEA. Trimming cost V 6 bases and J 6 bases; bases outside gene matches: 7. The CDR3 DNA reads TGCAGCGTGAAGGTCGACAGGGCCGGGGAGCTGTTTTTT. Its translation is CSVKVDRAGELFF.

The chain is built from TRBV3-1 (or the pseudogene TRBV3-2) and TRBJ1-1, with D hard to call. CDR1 and CDR2 (germline): LGHDT, YNNKEL (reference sequence). The CDR3 consists of 12 residues. The V end was cut by 1 base, the J end by 7 bases, with 7 bases between. This CDR3 reads CASSQVGDEAFF. The DNA of the CDR3 is TGTGCCAGCAGCCAAGTCGGGGATGAAGCTTTCTTT.

V is TRBV2 and J is TRBJ1-1; 9 bases fit TRBD1. Germline values: CDR1 SNHLY, CDR2 FYNNEI. CDR3 length: 15 residues. Losses at the gene ends were 6 bases for V and 1 base for J; bases not matched to a gene: 6. This CDR3 reads CASRGTGNQNTEAFF. In DNA, the CDR3 is TGTGCCAGCAGGGGGACAGGGAACCAGAACACTGAAGCTTTCTTT.

The genes are TRBV5-1 and TRBJ2-5, with TRBD1 identical over 8 bases. This CDR3 spans 14 amino acids. Germline V gene data show CDR1 as SGHRS and CDR2 as YFSETQ. The J segment lost 4 bases and the V segment lost 4 bases, leaving 6 bases of the junction unmatched. This CDR3 is CASSPGGWSETQYF. CDR3 coding DNA: TGCGCCAGCAGCCCAGGGGGCTGGTCAGAGACCCAGTACTTC.

The chain couples TRBV27 to TRBJ2-1, with D perhaps TRBD2 (6 bases). This CDR3 region has 17 residues. Trimming shortened V by 6 bases and J by 5 bases, and 23 bases separated the two germline ends. The germline gives CDR1 MNHEY, CDR2 SMNVEV (reference sequence). CDR3 DNA: TGTGCCAGCAGACACCGACAGACCCAGGGCGGGAACAATGAGCAGTTCTTC. It is translated as CASRHRQTQGGNNEQFF.

The chain carries TRBV14 and TRBJ2-1; 9 bases match TRBD2. Germline values: CDR1 SGHDN, CDR2 FVKESK. J lost 10 bases, V lost 5 bases, and 9 bases had no gene match. The CDR3 loop spans 14 amino acids. CDR3 coding DNA: TGTGCCAGCAGCAATAGCGGGAGTGGGGGGGAGCAGTTCTTC. It translates to CASSNSGSGGEQFF.

As for this clone: Other DNA sequences in the same sample also yield this CDR3. CDR3 residues: CASSLTGNTEAFF. The DNA of the CDR3 is TGTGCCAGCAGCTTAACAGGGAACACTGAAGCTTTCTTT. V is TRBV9 and J is TRBJ1-1; TRBD1 is a possible D gene (5 bases). The CDR3 spans 13 residues. Trimming removed 4 bases from V and 1 base from J, with 8 bases in between. Germline CDR1 reads SGDLS; CDR2 reads YYNGEE.

This chain's CDR3 is CASSLDGTGTNEQYF. The CDR3 DNA is TGTGCCAGCAGCCTTGACGGGACAGGGACGAACGAGCAGTACTTC. The rearrangement uses TRBV14 and TRBJ2-7; TRBD1 matches 9 bases. The germline gives CDR1 SGHDN, CDR2 FVKESK. J was trimmed by 5 bases and V by 4 bases; bases with no gene match: 9. The CDR3 consists of 15 residues.

This chain uses TRBV7-2 with TRBJ1-4; TRBD1 aligns across 7 bases. Germline V gene sequence: CDR1 SGHTA, CDR2 FQGNSA. Germline trimming cut 1 base from V and 1 base from J; bases unmatched to any gene: 3. CDR3 length: 16 residues. CDR3 sequence reads: CASSLEAGGTNEKLFF. The CDR3 DNA sequence: TGTGCCAGCAGCTTAGAGGCAGGGGGAACTAATGAAAAACTGTTTTTT.

The genes are TRBV7-2 and TRBJ2-1; no definite D call. The V gene lost 5 bases and the J gene lost 3 bases, with 5 bases spanning the gap. CDR3 length: 12 amino acids. Germline values: CDR1 SGHTA, CDR2 FQGNSA. The CDR3 DNA follows: TGTGCCAGCAGCCTTAACTACAATGAGCAGTTCTTC. Its translation is CASSLNYNEQFF.

V is TRBV6-5 and J is TRBJ1-6, with no clear D. The germline CDR1 and CDR2 sequences are MNHEY and SVGAGI. The V and J ends lost 6 bases and 10 bases respectively, with 16 bases between them. This CDR3 spans 14 amino acids. CDR3 loop: CASRRAGVWSPLHF. CDR3 sequence (DNA): TGTGCCAGCAGACGGGCGGGCGTGTGGTCACCCCTCCACTTT.

In the case of this clone: Other DNA sequences in this specimen translate into the identical CDR3. The chain has TRBV12-3 or TRBV12-4 and TRBJ1-1; D unresolved. There are 13 residues in the CDR3. Trimming removed 3 bases at V and 1 base at J, with 6 bases between. As DNA, the CDR3 is TGTGCCAGCAGTTTCGGTCAGAACACTGAAGCTTTCTTT. Its protein is CASSFGQNTEAFF.

This clone showed up just once. The chain links TRBV18 to TRBJ2-1; tentative D call: TRBD2 (6 bases). Germline CDR1 and CDR2: KGHSH and LQKENI. V lost 0 bases to trimming and J lost 7 bases, with 13 bases between them. CDR3 length: 15 amino acids. DNA for the CDR3: TGTGCCAGCTCACCACCTAGCGGCGTTTCTAATGAGCAGTTCTTC. Protein product: CASSPPSGVSNEQFF.

The rearrangement uses TRBV10-3 and TRBJ1-1, with TRBD1 as a possible D gene (5 bases). Germline loops: CDR1 ENHRY, CDR2 SYGVKD. V was pared by 6 bases and J by 0 bases, with 11 bases between. The CDR3 spans 14 residues. CDR3 nucleotide sequence: TGTGCCATCAGAGAAGGGGCCATGAACACTGAAGCTTTCTTT. Translation gives CAIREGAMNTEAFF.

The V and J genes are TRBV19 and TRBJ2-1, with 7 nucleotides matching TRBD1. Germline V gene data show CDR1 as LNHDA and CDR2 as SQIVND (reference sequence). Trimming removed 1 base from V and 2 bases from J; junction bases left unmatched: 5. The CDR3 consists of 16 residues. CDR3 coding DNA: TGTGCCAGTAGTATAGGTGGGACAGTTACCTACAATGAGCAGTTCTTC. This sequence encodes CASSIGGTVTYNEQFF. The whole variable domain, filled in from reference TRBV19 and TRBJ2-1, reads DGGITQSPKYLFRKEGQNVTLSCEQNLNHDAMYWYRQDPGQGLRLIYYSQIVNDFQKGDIAEGYSVSREKKESFPLTVTSAQKNPTAFYLCASSIGGTVTYNEQFFGPGTRLTVL.

The J gene is TRBJ1-4, the V gene TRBV11-2, with D possibly TRBD1 on 5 matching bases. CDR1 and CDR2 from the germline V gene are SGHAT and FQNNGV. Trimming stripped 1 base from V and 7 bases from J, with 13 bases between. The CDR3 spans 15 residues. CDR3 in amino acids: CASSLAWRDPEKLFF. The CDR3 DNA is TGTGCCAGCAGCTTAGCCTGGAGGGACCCTGAAAAACTGTTTTTT.

V and J are TRBV7-9 and TRBJ2-1; 11 bases line up with TRBD2. The CDR3 spans 16 residues. CDR1 and CDR2 from the germline V gene are SEHNR and FQNEAQ (reference sequence). V dropped 3 bases and J dropped 8; count of bases not matched to a gene: 9. In nucleotides, the CDR3 is TGTGCCAGCAGCTTGCGACTAGCGGGGCTCAGGGATGAGCAGTTCTTC. Its protein product is CASSLRLAGLRDEQFF.

This sequence joins TRBV6-5 and TRBJ1-1, with D perhaps matching TRBD1 (6 bases). The CDR3 covers 14 residues. Germline V CDR1 and CDR2: MNHEY, SVGAGI. The V and J ends lost 8 bases and 1 base respectively, with 14 bases between them. The CDR3 DNA reads as TGTGCCAGCGGACTGCAGGGGAGGAACACTGAAGCTTTCTTT. Translated, it gives CASGLQGRNTEAFF.

Regarding this clone: Different DNA sequences within this sample yield the same CDR3. The chain couples TRBV5-4 to TRBJ2-7; perhaps TRBD1 as D (5 bases). The CDR3 is 15 residues long. Germline V lookup: CDR1 SGHNT, CDR2 YYREEE (reference sequence). The V and J ends lost 0 bases and 1 base respectively, with 11 bases between them. Here the CDR3 reads CASSLARGSSYEQYF. The CDR3 DNA reads TGTGCCAGCAGCTTGGCAAGGGGATCTTCCTACGAGCAGTACTTC.

The gene calls are TRBV6-2 or TRBV6-3 and TRBJ2-7; 7 bases are shared with TRBD2. Per the germline V gene, CDR1 is MNHEY and CDR2 is SVGEGT. The junction had 3 bases not matched to a gene; V was cut back by 4 bases and J by 9 bases. The CDR3 has 11 amino acids. The CDR3 DNA follows: TGTGCCAGCAGTTCATTAGCGGGGCAGTACTTC. It is translated as CASSSLAGQYF.

This clone occurred a few times. The chain joins TRBV5-1 to TRBJ2-7; 12 bases match TRBD1. With V trimmed by 4 bases and J by 4 bases, 9 bases remained unmatched. Germline CDR1 is SGHRS and CDR2 is YFSETQ. This CDR3 region has 16 residues. CDR3 nucleotide sequence: TGCGCCAGCAGCGCCGCCGGGACAGGGGGCTTTTACGAGCAGTACTTC. Protein sequence: CASSAAGTGGFYEQYF.

This clone was seen a handful of times. This chain uses TRBV6-5 with TRBJ1-1, with 9 bases lining up with TRBD1. V lost 6 bases, J lost 4 bases, and 3 bases stayed unmatched. The CDR3 is 13 residues long. Germline CDR1 reads MNHEY; CDR2 reads SVGAGI. CDR3 amino acids: CASRSTGGTEAFF. The CDR3, as DNA: TGTGCCAGCAGATCGACAGGGGGCACTGAAGCTTTCTTT.

V and J are TRBV19 and TRBJ1-1; the D gene is possibly TRBD1 (6 bases). Between the trimmed V and J ends, which lost 7 bases and 1 base, there was a span of 16 bases. Germline CDR1 is LNHDA and CDR2 is SQIVND (reference sequence). The CDR3 is made up of 15 amino acids. In DNA, the CDR3 is TGTGCCAGTACCCCTATAGACAGGCAGAACACTGAAGCTTTCTTT. Its translation is CASTPIDRQNTEAFF. Full variable domain (remainder filled in from reference TRBV19 and TRBJ1-1): DGGITQSPKYLFRKEGQNVTLSCEQNLNHDAMYWYRQDPGQGLRLIYYSQIVNDFQKGDIAEGYSVSREKKESFPLTVTSAQKNPTAFYLCASTPIDRQNTEAFFGQGTRLTVV.

The chain couples TRBV3-1 (or the pseudogene TRBV3-2) to TRBJ1-6; 10 bases fit TRBD1. The germline CDR1 and CDR2 sequences are LGHDT and YNNKEL (reference sequence). The J segment lost 6 bases and the V segment lost 4 bases, leaving 3 bases of the junction unmatched. The CDR3 is 15 residues long. The CDR3 here is CASSRDRGLNSPLHF. As DNA, the CDR3 is TGTGCCAGCAGCCGGGACAGGGGACTTAATTCACCCCTCCACTTT.

The chain recombines TRBV6-2 or TRBV6-3 with TRBJ1-1; the match to TRBD1 covers 7 bases. The CDR3 loop spans 14 amino acids. The germline gives CDR1 MNHEY, CDR2 SVGEGT. The trim removed 2 bases at V and 4 bases at J, leaving 4 bases unmatched. The CDR3 spells CASSYGTVVTEAFF. The CDR3 nucleotides read TGTGCCAGCAGTTACGGGACAGTAGTCACTGAAGCTTTCTTT.

This clone was observed a single time. V usage is TRBV21-1 and J usage is TRBJ2-2; TRBD2, as called in the table, went unchecked against the DNA. TRBV21-1 is given as a pseudogene. This CDR3 contains 15 residues. In nucleotides, the CDR3 is TGTGCCAGCACCTCCGGCGGGAGGGTCCCCAAGGAGCTGTTTTTT. Protein sequence: CASTSGGRVPKELFF.